What follows are 6 T cell receptor beta chains derived from one specimen sequenced in a study of blood T cells in healthy people across ages. Primers used in a second PCR of about 6 to 11 cycles were a sample-barcoded 5' primer and a J-beta primer mix. TCRdb analysed the 5' RACE reads with MiXCR anew, one entry per CDR3 protein. The data contain about 840,000 distinct CDR3 sequences, around 29% of them singletons. These sequences were also reported in another study, on T cells of mothers and their children.

Input material: blood. These receptors were obtained from a woman aged 40 to 55 in good health.

The chain joins TRBV7-9 to TRBJ1-1; D unresolved. V lost 4 bases and J 0 bases, leaving 15 bases between the germline ends. The CDR3 is 16 residues long. Germline values: CDR1 SEHNR, CDR2 FQNEAQ (reference sequence). CDR3 loop: CASSSRRAAMNTEAFF. Written as DNA, the CDR3 is TGTGCCAGCAGCTCCCGACGGGCGGCCATGAACACTGAAGCTTTCTTT. Using reference TRBV7-9 and TRBJ1-1 for the parts outside the CDR3, the full variable domain is DTGVSQNPRHKITKRGQNVTFRCDPISEHNRLYWYRQTLGQGPEFLTYFQNEAQLEKSRLLSDRFSAERPKGSFSTLEIQRTEQGDSAMYLCASSSRRAAMNTEAFFGQGTRLTVV.

The chain uses TRBV10-3 and TRBJ1-2; 8 bases line up with TRBD1. V shed 3 bases, J shed 5 bases, and the junction held 8 bases outside the gene matches. This CDR3 contains 15 residues. Per the germline V gene, CDR1 is ENHRY and CDR2 is SYGVKD. The CDR3 loop is CAISDQGALSYGYTF. The DNA of the CDR3 is TGTGCCATCAGTGATCAGGGGGCGCTTTCTTATGGCTACACCTTC.

Note on this clonotype: Germline is not matched at one junction end, which may reflect a read error. CDR3 nucleotides: TGTGCCGGCAGCTTTTGGGCAGGACAGGATCAGCCCCAGCATTTT. It encodes CAGSFWAGQDQPQHF. This chain connects TRBV7-2 to TRBJ1-5; TRBD1 agrees at 7 bases. Germline-derived CDR1 and CDR2 are SGHTA and FQGNSA. The CDR3 has 15 amino acids. Full variable domain (missing parts from reference TRBV7-2 and TRBJ1-5): GAGVSQSPSNKVTEKGKDVELRCDPISGHTALYWYRQSLGQGLEFLIYFQGNSAPDKSGLPSDRFSAERTGGSVSTLTIQRTQQEDSAVYLCAGSFWAGQDQPQHFGDGTRLSIL.

This clonotype was detected only a few times. This chain joins TRBV12-3 or TRBV12-4 and TRBJ1-3; 12 positions agree with TRBD1. CDR3 length equals 20 residues. The ends lost 6 bases at V and 1 base at J; junction bases unmatched: 16. CDR3 residues: CASSPRSGQGAVRSGNTIYF. The CDR3 coding sequence is TGTGCCAGCAGCCCAAGATCGGGACAGGGGGCAGTGAGGTCTGGAAACACCATATATTTT.

This clonotype showed up many times. This chain uses TRBV20-1 with TRBJ2-5; TRBD2 matches at 8 bases. This CDR3 is 15 amino acids long. The germline V gene encodes CDR1 DFQATT and CDR2 SNEGSKA (reference sequence). The V segment lost 1 base and the J segment 0 bases; nucleotides outside the gene matches: 4. CDR3 nucleotide sequence: TGCAGTGCTAGAGGAATAGCGGGAAACCAAGAGACCCAGTACTTC. Amino acid sequence: CSARGIAGNQETQYF.

In this sample, this clonotype turned up many times. V gene TRBV7-2 combines with J gene TRBJ2-7, with D perhaps matching TRBD2 (6 bases). CDR1 and CDR2 (germline): SGHTA, FQGNSA. The CDR3 runs 14 residues. V lost 2 bases to trimming and J lost 6 bases, with 14 bases between them. CDR3 nucleotides: TGTGCCAGCAGCTTATGGGGGGTGATCGGCGAGCAGTACTTC. Protein sequence: CASSLWGVIGEQYF.